This TCR beta chain was observed in a study of cytomegalovirus exposure and HLA in healthy donors. Across the study: Later analysis reported that the approximately 110 validation repertoires shared the platform of the roughly 700 first-cohort repertoires.

The protocol was immunoSEQ multiplex PCR, while the TCRdb copy is restricted to in-frame clones and leaves out a portion. The sample contains approximately 200,000 clones, 81% of which appear only once. The CDR3 is made up of 15 amino acids. J gave up 4 bases and V 7 bases, and 10 bases lay outside the gene matches. CDR1 is SGHRS, CDR2 YFSETQ, per germline. Overall study results and limits: The classifier reportedly diagnosed cytomegalovirus status with high sensitivity and specificity.

In regard to this clone: What it binds is not known.

The chain carries TRBV5-1 and TRBJ1-1, with 10 bases fitting TRBD1. Sequences were obtained from PBMCs. The sequence was obtained from a young woman in good health and CMV-seronegative. The CDR3 reads CASRDRGISGTEAFF. DNA of the CDR3: TGCGCCAGCCGGGACAGGGGCATCTCGGGCACTGAAGCTTTCTTT.